The T cell receptor beta chain under discussion was sequenced for a study of T-cell memory formation after mild COVID-19. Study-wide results and limits: Clones shrinking between day 15 and 85 showed a balanced CD4/CD8 split, and those that grew later tilted toward CD4+.

Trimming shortened V by 5 bases and J by 4 bases, and 10 bases separated the two germline ends. This CDR3 is 13 amino acids long. Germline lookup yields CDR1 SGHVS and CDR2 FQNEAQ. As to this clonotype: Its antigen is unidentified.

TCRdb redid the calling of the 5' RACE reads with MiXCR, one entry per CDR3 protein. The sample includes about 130,000 distinct CDR3 sequences, 16% of them seen just once. This receptor was identified in an adult woman who had mild COVID-19 (a few samples of this study predate the infection). Cell type and time point are not known. J is TRBJ2-3 and V is TRBV7-8; maybe TRBD2 (6 bases). Sequencing used PBMCs or a T cell subset sorted from them (not recorded which). The CDR3: CASSLREADTQYF. The DNA for the CDR3 is TGTGCCAGCAGCCTAAGGGAGGCAGATACGCAGTATTTT. The variable domain in full, with the rest retrieved from reference TRBV7-8 and TRBJ2-3, is GAGVSQSPRYKVAKRGQDVALRCDPISGHVSLFWYQQALGQGPEFLTYFQNEAQLDKSGLPSDRFFAERPEGSVSTLKIQRTQQEDSAVYLCASSLREADTQYFGPGTRLTVL.